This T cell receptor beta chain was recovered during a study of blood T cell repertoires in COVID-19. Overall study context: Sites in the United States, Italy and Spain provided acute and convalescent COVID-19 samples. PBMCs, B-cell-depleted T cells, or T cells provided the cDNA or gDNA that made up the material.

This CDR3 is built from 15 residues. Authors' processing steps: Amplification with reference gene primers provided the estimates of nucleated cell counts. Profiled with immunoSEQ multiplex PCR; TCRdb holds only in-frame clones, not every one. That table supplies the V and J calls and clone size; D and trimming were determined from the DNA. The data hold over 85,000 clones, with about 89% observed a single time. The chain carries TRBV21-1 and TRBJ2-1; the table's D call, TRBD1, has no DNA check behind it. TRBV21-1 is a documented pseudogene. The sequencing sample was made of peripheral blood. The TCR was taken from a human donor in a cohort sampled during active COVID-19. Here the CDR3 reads CASSAPWTGYNEQFF. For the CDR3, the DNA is TGTGCCAGCAGCGCCCCTTGGACAGGGTACAATGAGCAGTTCTTC.